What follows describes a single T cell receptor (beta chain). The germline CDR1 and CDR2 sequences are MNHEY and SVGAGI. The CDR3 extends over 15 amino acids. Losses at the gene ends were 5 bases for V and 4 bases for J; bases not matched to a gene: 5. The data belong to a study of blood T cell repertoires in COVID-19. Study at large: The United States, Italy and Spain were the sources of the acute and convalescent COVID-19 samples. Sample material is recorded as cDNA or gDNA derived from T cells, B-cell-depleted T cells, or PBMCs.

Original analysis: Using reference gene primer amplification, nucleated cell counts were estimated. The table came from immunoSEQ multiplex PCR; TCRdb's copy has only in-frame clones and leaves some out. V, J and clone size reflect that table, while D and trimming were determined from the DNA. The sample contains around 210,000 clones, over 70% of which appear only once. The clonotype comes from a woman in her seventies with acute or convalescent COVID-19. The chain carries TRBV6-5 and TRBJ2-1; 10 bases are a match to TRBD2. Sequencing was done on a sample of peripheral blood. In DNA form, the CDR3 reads TGTGCCAGCAGTAAAACTAGCGGGACATACAATGAGCAGTTCTTC. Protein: CASSKTSGTYNEQFF.